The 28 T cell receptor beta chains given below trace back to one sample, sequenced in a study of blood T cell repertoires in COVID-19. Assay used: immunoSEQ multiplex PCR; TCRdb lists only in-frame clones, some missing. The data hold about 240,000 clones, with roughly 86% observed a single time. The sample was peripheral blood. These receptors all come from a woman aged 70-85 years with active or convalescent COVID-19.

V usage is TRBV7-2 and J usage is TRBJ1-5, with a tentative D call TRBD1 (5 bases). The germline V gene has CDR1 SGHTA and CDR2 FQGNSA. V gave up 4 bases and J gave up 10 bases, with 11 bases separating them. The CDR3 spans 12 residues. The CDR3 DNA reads TGTGCCAGCAGCTGGGGTCAGGGTCCCCAGCATTTT. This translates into CASSWGQGPQHF.

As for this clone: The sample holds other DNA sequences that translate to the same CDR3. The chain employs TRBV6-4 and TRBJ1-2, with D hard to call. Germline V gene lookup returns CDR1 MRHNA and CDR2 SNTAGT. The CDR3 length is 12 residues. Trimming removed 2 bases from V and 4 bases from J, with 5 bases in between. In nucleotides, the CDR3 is TGTGCCAGCAGTGACCCGTTCTATGGCTACACCTTC. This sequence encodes CASSDPFYGYTF.

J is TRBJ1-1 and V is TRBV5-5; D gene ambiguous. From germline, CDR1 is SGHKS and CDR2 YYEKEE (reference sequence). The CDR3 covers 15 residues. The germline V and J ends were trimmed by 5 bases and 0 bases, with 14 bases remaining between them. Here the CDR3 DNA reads TGTGCCAGCAGTCAATTCGTGGGAGTGAACACTGAAGCTTTCTTT. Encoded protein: CASSQFVGVNTEAFF.

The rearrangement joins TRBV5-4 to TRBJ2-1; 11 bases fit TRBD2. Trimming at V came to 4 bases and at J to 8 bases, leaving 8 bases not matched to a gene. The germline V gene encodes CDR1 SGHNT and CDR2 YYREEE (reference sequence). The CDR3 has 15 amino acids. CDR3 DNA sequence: TGTGCCAGCAGCAAAGTAGCGGGGGGGGTCGATGAGCAGTTCTTC. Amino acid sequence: CASSKVAGGVDEQFF. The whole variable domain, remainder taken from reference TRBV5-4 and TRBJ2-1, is ETGVTQSPTHLIKTRGQQVTLRCSSQSGHNTVSWYQQALGQGPQFIFQYYREEENGRGNFPPRFSGLQFPNYSSELNVNALELDDSALYLCASSKVAGGVDEQFFGPGTRLTVL.

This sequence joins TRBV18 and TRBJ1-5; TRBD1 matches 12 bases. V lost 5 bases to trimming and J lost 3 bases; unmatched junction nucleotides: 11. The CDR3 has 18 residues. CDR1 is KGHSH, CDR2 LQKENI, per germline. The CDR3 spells CASSTTPGQGANNQPQHF. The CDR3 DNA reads TGTGCCAGCTCAACTACCCCGGGACAGGGGGCTAACAATCAGCCCCAGCATTTT.

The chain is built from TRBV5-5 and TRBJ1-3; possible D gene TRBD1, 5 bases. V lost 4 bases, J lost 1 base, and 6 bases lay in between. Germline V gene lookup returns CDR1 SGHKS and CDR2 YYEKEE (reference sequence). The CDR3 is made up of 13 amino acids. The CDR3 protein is CASSAGSGNTIYF. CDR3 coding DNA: TGTGCCAGCAGCGCAGGGTCTGGAAACACCATATATTTT. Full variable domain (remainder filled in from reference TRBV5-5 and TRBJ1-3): DAGVTQSPTHLIKTRGQQVTLRCSPISGHKSVSWYQQVLGQGPQFIFQYYEKEERGRGNFPDRFSARQFPNYSSELNVNALLLGDSALYLCASSAGSGNTIYFGEGSWLTVV.

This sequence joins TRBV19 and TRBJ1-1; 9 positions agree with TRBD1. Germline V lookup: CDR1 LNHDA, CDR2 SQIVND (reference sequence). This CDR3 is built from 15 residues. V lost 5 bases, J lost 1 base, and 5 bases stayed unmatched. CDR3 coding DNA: TGTGCCAGTAGTGAACCGGGACAGGGGAACACTGAAGCTTTCTTT. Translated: CASSEPGQGNTEAFF. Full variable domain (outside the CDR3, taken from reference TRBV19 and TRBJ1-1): DGGITQSPKYLFRKEGQNVTLSCEQNLNHDAMYWYRQDPGQGLRLIYYSQIVNDFQKGDIAEGYSVSREKKESFPLTVTSAQKNPTAFYLCASSEPGQGNTEAFFGQGTRLTVV.

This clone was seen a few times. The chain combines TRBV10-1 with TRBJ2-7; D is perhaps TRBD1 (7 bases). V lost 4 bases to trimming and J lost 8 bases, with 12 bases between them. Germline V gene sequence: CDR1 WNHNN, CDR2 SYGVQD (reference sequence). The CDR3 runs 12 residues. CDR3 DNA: TGCGCCAGCAGTGGGCCAGGGGGGCAGCAGTACTTC. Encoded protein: CASSGPGGQQYF.

The CDR3 here is CASSPTGSGNTIYF. CDR3 nucleotides: TGCGCCAGCAGCCCGACAGGGTCCGGAAACACCATATATTTT. The J gene is TRBJ1-3, the V gene TRBV5-1; 7 bases match TRBD1. After removal of 4 bases from V and 4 bases from J, the junction contained 5 bases not matched to a gene. This CDR3 region has 14 residues. Germline values: CDR1 SGHRS, CDR2 YFSETQ. Variable domain in full (rest from reference TRBV5-1 and TRBJ1-3): KAGVTQTPRYLIKTRGQQVTLSCSPISGHRSVSWYQQTPGQGLQFLFEYFSETQRNKGNFPGRFSGRQFSNSRSEMNVSTLELGDSALYLCASSPTGSGNTIYFGEGSWLTVV.

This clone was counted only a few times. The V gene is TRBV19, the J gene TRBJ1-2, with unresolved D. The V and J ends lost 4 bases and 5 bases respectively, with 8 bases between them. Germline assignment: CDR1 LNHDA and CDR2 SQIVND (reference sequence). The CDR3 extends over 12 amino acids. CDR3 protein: CASSTRTYGYTF. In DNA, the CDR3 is TGTGCCAGTAGTACAAGAACTTATGGCTACACCTTC.

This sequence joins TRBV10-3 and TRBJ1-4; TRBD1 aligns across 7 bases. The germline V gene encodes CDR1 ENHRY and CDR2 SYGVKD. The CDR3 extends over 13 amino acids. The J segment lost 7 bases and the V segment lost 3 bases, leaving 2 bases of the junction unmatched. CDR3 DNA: TGTGCCATCAGTGAATCAGGGGGTGAAAAACTGTTTTTT. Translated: CAISESGGEKLFF.

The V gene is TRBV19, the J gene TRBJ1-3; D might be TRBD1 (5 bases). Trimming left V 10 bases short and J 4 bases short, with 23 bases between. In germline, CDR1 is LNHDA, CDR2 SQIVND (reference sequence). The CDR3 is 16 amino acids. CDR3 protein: CATSSAGGAIGNTIYF. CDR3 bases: TGTGCCACCTCCTCGGCGGGGGGTGCGATCGGAAACACCATATATTTT.

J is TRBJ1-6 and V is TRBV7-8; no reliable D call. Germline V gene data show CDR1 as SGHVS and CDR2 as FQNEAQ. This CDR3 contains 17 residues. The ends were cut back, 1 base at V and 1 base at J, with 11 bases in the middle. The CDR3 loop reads CASSLGRRESYNSPLHF. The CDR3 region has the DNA TGTGCCAGCAGCTTAGGCCGTCGGGAATCCTATAATTCACCCCTCCACTTT.

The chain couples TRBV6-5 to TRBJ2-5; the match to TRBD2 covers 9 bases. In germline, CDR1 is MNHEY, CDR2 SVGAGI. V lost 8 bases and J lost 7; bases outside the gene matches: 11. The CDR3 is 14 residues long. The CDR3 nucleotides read TGTGCCAGCCTAGCGGGGAGTTCAATGGTGACCCAGTACTTC. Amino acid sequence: CASLAGSSMVTQYF.

CDR3 sequence: CASSPAGDRGYTF. The CDR3 DNA is TGCGCCAGCAGCCCCGCAGGGGATCGCGGCTACACCTTC. The chain combines TRBV5-1 with TRBJ1-2, with D maybe TRBD1 (6 bases). The length of the CDR3 is 13 residues. Germline CDR1 and CDR2: SGHRS and YFSETQ. Between the trimmed V and J ends, which lost 4 bases and 8 bases, there was a span of 15 bases.

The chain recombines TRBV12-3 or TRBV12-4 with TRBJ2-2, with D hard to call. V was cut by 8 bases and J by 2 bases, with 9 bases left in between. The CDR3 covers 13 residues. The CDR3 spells CASGQDNTGELFF. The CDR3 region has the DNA TGTGCCAGCGGCCAGGATAACACCGGGGAGCTGTTTTTT.

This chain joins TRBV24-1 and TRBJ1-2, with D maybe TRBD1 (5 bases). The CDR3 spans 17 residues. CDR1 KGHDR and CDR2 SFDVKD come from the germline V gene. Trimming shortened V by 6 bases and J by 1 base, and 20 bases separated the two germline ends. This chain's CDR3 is CATSKDGGAGNNYGYTF. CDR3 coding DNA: TGTGCCACCAGTAAGGACGGGGGTGCGGGGAATAACTATGGCTACACCTTC.

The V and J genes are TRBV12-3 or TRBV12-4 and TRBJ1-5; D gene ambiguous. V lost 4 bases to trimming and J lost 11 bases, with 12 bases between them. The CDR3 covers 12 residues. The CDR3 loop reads CASSSGGKTQHF. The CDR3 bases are TGTGCCAGCAGTTCCGGCGGCAAGACCCAGCATTTT.

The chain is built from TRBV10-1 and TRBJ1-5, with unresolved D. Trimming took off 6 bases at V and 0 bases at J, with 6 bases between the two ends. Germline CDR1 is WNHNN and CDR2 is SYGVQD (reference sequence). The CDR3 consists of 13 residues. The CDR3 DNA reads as TGCGCCAGCAGCACGGGTAGCAATCAGCCCCAGCATTTT. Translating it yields CASSTGSNQPQHF.

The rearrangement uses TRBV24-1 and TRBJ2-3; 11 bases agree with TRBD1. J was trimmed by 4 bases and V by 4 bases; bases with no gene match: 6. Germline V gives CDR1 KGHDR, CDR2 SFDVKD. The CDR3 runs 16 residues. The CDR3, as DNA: TGTGCCACCAGTGACCCGGACAGGGGGCAAGCAGATACGCAGTATTTT. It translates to CATSDPDRGQADTQYF.

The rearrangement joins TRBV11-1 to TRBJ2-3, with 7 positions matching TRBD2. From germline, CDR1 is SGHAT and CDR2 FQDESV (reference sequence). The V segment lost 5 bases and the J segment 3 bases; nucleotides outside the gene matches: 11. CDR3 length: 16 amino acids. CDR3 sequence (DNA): TGTGCCAGCAGCCCAGAATCGGGGGGTTGGACAGATACGCAGTATTTT. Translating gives CASSPESGGWTDTQYF.

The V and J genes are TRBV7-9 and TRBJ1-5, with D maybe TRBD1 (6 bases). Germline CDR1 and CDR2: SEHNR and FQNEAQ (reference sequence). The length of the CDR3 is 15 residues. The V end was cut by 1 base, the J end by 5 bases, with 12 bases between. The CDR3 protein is CASSLDGTSYQPQHF. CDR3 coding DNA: TGTGCCAGCAGCTTAGACGGGACATCGTATCAGCCCCAGCATTTT.

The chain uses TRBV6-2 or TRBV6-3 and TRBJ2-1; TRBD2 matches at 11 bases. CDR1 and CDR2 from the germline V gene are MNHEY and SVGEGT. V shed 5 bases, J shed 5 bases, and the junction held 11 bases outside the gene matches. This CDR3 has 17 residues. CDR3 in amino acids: CASSGLTGLAVNNEQFF. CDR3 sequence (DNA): TGTGCCAGCAGTGGCCTGACGGGACTAGCGGTGAACAATGAGCAGTTCTTC.

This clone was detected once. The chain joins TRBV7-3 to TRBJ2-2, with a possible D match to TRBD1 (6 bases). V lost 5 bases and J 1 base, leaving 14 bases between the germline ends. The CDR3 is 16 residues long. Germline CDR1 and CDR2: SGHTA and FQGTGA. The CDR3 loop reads CASSPSLGQNTGELFF. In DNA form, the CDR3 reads TGTGCCAGCAGCCCTTCCCTGGGACAGAACACCGGGGAGCTGTTTTTT.

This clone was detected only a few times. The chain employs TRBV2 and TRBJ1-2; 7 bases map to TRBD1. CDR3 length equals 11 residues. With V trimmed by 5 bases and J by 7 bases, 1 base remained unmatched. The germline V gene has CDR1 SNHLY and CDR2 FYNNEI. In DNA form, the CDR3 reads TGTGCCAGCAGTCAGGGGGGTGGCTACACCTTC. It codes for CASSQGGGYTF.

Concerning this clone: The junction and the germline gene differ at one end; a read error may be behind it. CDR3 DNA sequence: TGTGCCAGCAGCCAACGAGGAAGTTGTTTCTTC. Translation: CASSQRGSCFF. The chain has TRBV3-1 (or the pseudogene TRBV3-2) and TRBJ2-7; unclear D gene. CDR1 LGHDT and CDR2 YNNKEL come from the germline V gene (reference sequence). There are 11 residues in the CDR3.

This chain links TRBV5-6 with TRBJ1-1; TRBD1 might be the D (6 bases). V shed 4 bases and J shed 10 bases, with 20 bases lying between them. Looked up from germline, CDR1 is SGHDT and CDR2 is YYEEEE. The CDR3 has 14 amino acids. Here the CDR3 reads CASSPNGGGGRAFF. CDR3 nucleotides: TGTGCCAGCAGCCCTAACGGGGGCGGGGGAAGAGCTTTCTTT.

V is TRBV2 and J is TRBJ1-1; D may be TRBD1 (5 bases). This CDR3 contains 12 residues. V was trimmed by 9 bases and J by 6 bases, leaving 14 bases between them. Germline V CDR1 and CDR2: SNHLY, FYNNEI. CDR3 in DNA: TGTGCCAGTTCGTCCCGGGGGGCTGAAGCTTTCTTT. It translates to CASSSRGAEAFF.